A single T cell receptor beta chain is shown here with its context. This entry comes from a study of blood T cell repertoires in COVID-19. Turning to the study itself: Samples representing acute and convalescent COVID-19 were sourced from the United States, Italy and Spain.

The germline gives CDR1 SGHDT, CDR2 YYEEEE. V lost 4 bases, J lost 4 bases, and 11 bases stayed unmatched. There are 18 residues in the CDR3. Authors' processing steps: Counts of nucleated cells, estimated from reference gene primer amplification, were obtained. Method: immunoSEQ multiplex PCR; TCRdb's copy keeps in-frame clones and lacks some. V and J calls and clone size follow that table, whereas D and trimming were derived from the DNA. The top ten clones hold 13% of a sample with roughly 30,000 clones, roughly 82% of them seen once. Material for sequencing was peripheral blood. The receptor was isolated from a human donor in a cohort sampled during active COVID-19. This chain connects TRBV5-6 to TRBJ2-1; the match to TRBD2 covers 13 bases. The CDR3 DNA reads TGTGCCAGCAGCCTAGGACTAGCGGGGGCTTTATCGTACAATGAGCAGTTCTTC. It encodes CASSLGLAGALSYNEQFF.